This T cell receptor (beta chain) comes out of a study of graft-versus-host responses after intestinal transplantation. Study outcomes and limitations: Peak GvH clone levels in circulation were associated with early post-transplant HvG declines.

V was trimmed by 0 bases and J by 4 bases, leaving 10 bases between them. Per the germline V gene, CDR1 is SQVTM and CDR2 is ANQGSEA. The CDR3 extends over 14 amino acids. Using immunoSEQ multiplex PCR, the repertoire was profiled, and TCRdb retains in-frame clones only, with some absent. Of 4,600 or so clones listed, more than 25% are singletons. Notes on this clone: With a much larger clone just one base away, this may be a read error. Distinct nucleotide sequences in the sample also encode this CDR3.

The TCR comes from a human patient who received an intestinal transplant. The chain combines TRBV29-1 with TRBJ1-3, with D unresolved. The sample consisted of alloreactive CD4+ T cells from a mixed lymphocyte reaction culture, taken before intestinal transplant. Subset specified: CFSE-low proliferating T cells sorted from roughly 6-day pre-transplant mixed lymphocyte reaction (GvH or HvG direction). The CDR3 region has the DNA TGCAGCGTTGAAGATCAAAACTCAGGAAACACCATATATTTT. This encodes CSVEDQNSGNTIYF.